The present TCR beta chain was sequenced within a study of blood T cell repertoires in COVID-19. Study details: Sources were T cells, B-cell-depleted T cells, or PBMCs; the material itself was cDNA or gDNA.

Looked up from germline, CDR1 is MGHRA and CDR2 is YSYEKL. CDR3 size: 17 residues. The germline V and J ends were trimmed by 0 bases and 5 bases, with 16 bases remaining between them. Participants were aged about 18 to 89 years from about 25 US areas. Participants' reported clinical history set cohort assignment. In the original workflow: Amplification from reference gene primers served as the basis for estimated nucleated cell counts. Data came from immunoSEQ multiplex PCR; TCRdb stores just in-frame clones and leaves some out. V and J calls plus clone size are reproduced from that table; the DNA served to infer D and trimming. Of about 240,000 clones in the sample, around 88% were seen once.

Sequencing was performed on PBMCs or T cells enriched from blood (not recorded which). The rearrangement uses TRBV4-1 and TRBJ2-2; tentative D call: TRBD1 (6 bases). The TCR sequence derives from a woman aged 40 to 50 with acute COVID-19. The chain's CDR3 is CASSQDPNRARTGELFF. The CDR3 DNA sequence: TGCGCCAGCAGCCAAGATCCCAACAGGGCGAGGACCGGGGAGCTGTTTTTT.